This TCR beta chain derives from a study of cytomegalovirus exposure and HLA in healthy donors. Study as a whole: 81% of 350 to 400 genotyped donors fell in the Caucasian-associated ancestry cluster.

Concerning this clone: An end of the junction differs from the germline gene, which may be a read error.

This CDR3 is 21 amino acids long. Germline lookup yields CDR1 LNHNV and CDR2 YYDKDF (reference sequence). The PCR had 60 Vbeta and 13 Jbeta primers. Sequenced by immunoSEQ multiplex PCR; TCRdb stores in-frame clones only, minus some. The specimen's table records about 190,000 clones. The sample consisted of PBMCs. This receptor was taken from a woman in her 30s in good health and CMV-seropositive. The gene calls are TRBV15 and TRBJ2-6; TRBD1 might be the D (5 bases). CDR3 protein: CATSRDDLDRGWYSEANVLTF. The DNA of the CDR3 is TGTGCCACCAGCAGAGACGACCTTGACAGAGGATGGTACTCTGAGGCCAACGTCCTGACTTTC.